These 31 T cell receptor beta chains share one sample of origin, sequenced in a study of cytomegalovirus exposure and HLA in healthy donors (dated by TCRdb to the late 2010s). Libraries were made using the immunoSEQ multiplex PCR assay. A mixture of 60 forward primers for TCR Vbeta segments and 13 reverse primers for TCR Jbeta segments was used in the multiplex PCR. TCRdb limited this immuneACCESS table to in-frame rearrangements with V and J called. A share of clones is missing; checked studies link under half to unresolved V genes, and the rest is unexplained. Present in this sample are under 200,000 clones, around 81% of which were seen just once. The top ten clones comprise roughly 1.9% of the sample. The source material was PBMCs. All receptors come from a woman aged 25 to 39 in good health and CMV-seropositive.

The chain couples TRBV30 to TRBJ2-3; the D gene is possibly TRBD2 (5 bases). Trimming removed 4 bases at V and 4 bases at J, with 12 bases between. Germline V gene lookup returns CDR1 GTSNPN and CDR2 SVGIG (reference sequence). This CDR3 contains 13 residues. Written as DNA, the CDR3 is TGTGCCTGGACAGAGAGGGTAGCAGATACGCAGTATTTT. Translation gives CAWTERVADTQYF.

This clone was detected a few times. The CDR3 DNA reads as TGTGCCAGCAGTTACTCCGGCAGGGAGGATGGCTACACCTTC. Amino acid sequence: CASSYSGREDGYTF. The chain is built from TRBV6-5 and TRBJ1-2; D might be TRBD1 (5 bases). Germline V gene data show CDR1 as MNHEY and CDR2 as SVGAGI. V gave up 0 bases and J gave up 6 bases, with 11 bases separating them. The CDR3 is 14 amino acids.

The CDR3 sequence is CASSVGSGDIEQYF. As DNA, the CDR3 is TGTGCCAGCAGTGTTGGTAGCGGGGATATCGAGCAGTACTTC. This chain joins TRBV2 and TRBJ2-7; TRBD2 agrees at 8 bases. Germline V gene sequence: CDR1 SNHLY, CDR2 FYNNEI. The CDR3 sequence is 14 residues long. Losses at the gene ends were 4 bases for V and 6 bases for J; bases not matched to a gene: 8.

The J gene is TRBJ2-3, the V gene TRBV27, with D tentatively TRBD1 (5 bases). With 2 bases removed from V and 1 base from J, the gap between germline ends came to 10 bases. Germline CDR1 reads MNHEY; CDR2 reads SMNVEV (reference sequence). This CDR3 region has 15 residues. In nucleotides, the CDR3 is TGTGCCAGCAGTTTAGCCGGCAGGGGCACAGATACGCAGTATTTT. Its protein is CASSLAGRGTDTQYF.

This clone has a handful of counts. The chain carries TRBV19 and TRBJ2-3; possibly TRBD2 for D (5 bases). The CDR3 length is 14 residues. V shed 4 bases and J shed 6 bases, with 14 bases lying between them. CDR1 LNHDA and CDR2 SQIVND come from the germline V gene (reference sequence). CDR3 bases: TGTGCCAGTAGTACCTACGGTAGAGGGGATACGCAGTATTTT. This sequence encodes CASSTYGRGDTQYF.

The CDR3 is CASSPLGRPHNEQFF. CDR3 DNA: TGTGCCAGCAGCCCCCTCGGGAGGCCCCACAATGAGCAGTTCTTC. The chain carries TRBV11-2 and TRBJ2-1, with 7 bases identical to TRBD2. Trimming removed 5 bases from V and 5 bases from J; junction bases left unmatched: 9. In germline, CDR1 is SGHAT, CDR2 FQNNGV. The CDR3 is 15 amino acids. The complete variable domain, with remaining parts taken from reference TRBV11-2 and TRBJ2-1, reads EAGVAQSPRYKIIEKRQSVAFWCNPISGHATLYWYQQILGQGPKLLIQFQNNGVVDDSQLPKDRFSAERLKGVDSTLKIQPAKLEDSAVYLCASSPLGRPHNEQFFGPGTRLTVL.

Of note for this clone: At the DNA level, this CDR3 is encoded by other sequences in the same sample as well. The rearrangement joins TRBV2 to TRBJ2-7, with TRBD1 matching over 7 bases. In germline, CDR1 is SNHLY, CDR2 FYNNEI. V was clipped by 6 bases and J by 2 bases; unmatched bases: 4. This CDR3 spans 13 amino acids. The CDR3 loop is CASSTGTAYEQYF. CDR3 in DNA: TGTGCCAGCAGCACCGGGACAGCCTACGAGCAGTACTTC.

V and J are TRBV2 and TRBJ2-1, with D possibly TRBD2 on 6 matching bases. Germline V gene lookup returns CDR1 SNHLY and CDR2 FYNNEI. The CDR3 loop spans 11 amino acids. V shed 8 bases and J shed 10 bases, with 12 bases lying between them. Here the CDR3 DNA reads TGTGCCAGCTATATAGCGGTGGAGCAGTTCTTC. The encoded protein is CASYIAVEQFF.

The CDR3 here is CASSLFSGSQGEYF. The CDR3 region has the DNA TGTGCCAGCAGTTTGTTTAGCGGGAGCCAAGGGGAGTACTTC. The chain is built from TRBV27 and TRBJ2-7; TRBD2 matches 9 bases. V lost 3 bases to trimming and J lost 11 bases; unmatched junction nucleotides: 11. Germline CDR1 reads MNHEY; CDR2 reads SMNVEV (reference sequence). The CDR3 is made up of 14 amino acids.

The V and J genes are TRBV10-3 and TRBJ2-1, with TRBD2 matching over 7 bases. This CDR3 spans 16 amino acids. V lost 1 base to trimming and J lost 7 bases; unmatched junction nucleotides: 10. The germline V gene has CDR1 ENHRY and CDR2 SYGVKD. The CDR3 nucleotides read TGTGCCATCAGTGAGTTGAACGGGAGGCCCGGGAATGAGCAGTTCTTC. Its protein is CAISELNGRPGNEQFF.

The chain has TRBV6-4 and TRBJ1-6; a weak D match, TRBD1 (5 bases). This CDR3 is built from 15 residues. Germline lookup yields CDR1 MRHNA and CDR2 SNTAGT. Trimming took off 4 bases at V and 9 bases at J, with 16 bases between the two ends. The CDR3 nucleotides read TGTGCCAGCAGTGGGGACCCCCAGGGAGGTTCACCCCTCCACTTT. It encodes CASSGDPQGGSPLHF.

V gene TRBV5-4 combines with J gene TRBJ2-7; the match to TRBD1 covers 12 bases. The CDR3 has 15 amino acids. V trimming: 4 bases; J trimming: 5 bases; junction bases outside the gene matches: 7. The germline V gene has CDR1 SGHNT and CDR2 YYREEE (reference sequence). CDR3 bases: TGTGCCAGCAGCCATCCGGGACAGGGGGCTAACGAGCAGTACTTC. Translating gives CASSHPGQGANEQYF.

This clone was found once. The genes are TRBV5-1 and TRBJ1-4, with D possibly TRBD1 on 5 matching bases. Per germline, CDR1 SGHRS and CDR2 YFSETQ. The V gene lost 4 bases and the J gene lost 4 bases, with 11 bases spanning the gap. The CDR3 has 14 amino acids. CDR3 in DNA: TGCGCCAGCAGCCTTGACAGTCTTAATGAAAAACTGTTTTTT. Its translation: CASSLDSLNEKLFF.

The chain carries TRBV5-6 and TRBJ2-2; maybe TRBD2 (7 bases). CDR1 SGHDT and CDR2 YYEEEE come from the germline V gene. V was shortened by 4 bases and J by 7 bases, with 26 bases between the two germline ends. This CDR3 comprises 18 residues. The CDR3 DNA is TGTGCCAGCAGCCTAAAACCTCTCGGGGGGCTTTTAGTCGGGGAGCTGTTTTTT. Translation gives CASSLKPLGGLLVGELFF.

This clone has a handful of counts. The chain carries TRBV7-2 and TRBJ1-1, with no clear D. Deletions cut 5 bases from V and 7 bases from J, with 17 bases between. Germline CDR1 and CDR2: SGHTA and FQGNSA. The CDR3 loop spans 14 amino acids. The CDR3 DNA follows: TGTGCCAGCAGCGCCGATATCTCCGGGTATGAAGCTTTCTTT. The encoded protein is CASSADISGYEAFF.

This clone was counted only a few times. The genes are TRBV27 and TRBJ2-7, with D possibly matching TRBD1 (6 bases). The CDR3 covers 16 residues. Germline values: CDR1 MNHEY, CDR2 SMNVEV (reference sequence). With 8 bases removed from V and 0 bases from J, the gap between germline ends came to 20 bases. The CDR3 spells CASGLLVQGFSYEQYF. The CDR3 nucleotides read TGTGCCAGCGGCCTTCTGGTACAGGGCTTCTCCTACGAGCAGTACTTC.

The J gene is TRBJ2-1, the V gene TRBV11-3; D perhaps matches TRBD2 (6 bases). Trimming took 4 bases from V and 6 from J, leaving 16 bases between them. This CDR3 has 15 residues. CDR1 SGHNT and CDR2 YENEEA come from the germline V gene. Written as DNA, the CDR3 is TGTGCCAGCAGCTCAACCCCACTAGCAATCAATGAGCAGTTCTTC. Its translation is CASSSTPLAINEQFF.

The count of this clone is one. CDR3 bases: TGTGCCAGCAGTGAAGGCGGGGGGTACAATGAGCAGTTCTTC. Translating gives CASSEGGGYNEQFF. The rearrangement uses TRBV6-1 and TRBJ2-1; 8 nucleotides agree with TRBD2. The ends lost 1 base at V and 4 bases at J; junction bases unmatched: 0. The CDR3 runs to 14 residues. CDR1 MNHNS and CDR2 SASEGT come from the germline V gene.

The J gene is TRBJ2-5, the V gene TRBV7-9, with 11 positions matching TRBD1. The CDR3 spans 16 residues. V dropped 3 bases and J dropped 5; count of bases not matched to a gene: 8. Per germline, CDR1 SEHNR and CDR2 FQNEAQ (reference sequence). CDR3 nucleotides: TGTGCCAGCAGCTTTTACCCGGGACAGGGGGACGAGACCCAGTACTTC. Its protein product is CASSFYPGQGDETQYF. Full variable domain (outside the CDR3, taken from reference TRBV7-9 and TRBJ2-5): DTGVSQNPRHKITKRGQNVTFRCDPISEHNRLYWYRQTLGQGPEFLTYFQNEAQLEKSRLLSDRFSAERPKGSFSTLEIQRTEQGDSAMYLCASSFYPGQGDETQYFGPGTRLLVL.

The V gene is TRBV28, the J gene TRBJ1-3; D is uncertain. Deletions cut 2 bases from V and 5 bases from J, with 4 bases between. Germline values: CDR1 MDHEN, CDR2 SYDVKM. This CDR3 has 12 residues. DNA of the CDR3: TGTGCCAGCAGTTTAACAAGAAACACCATATATTTT. Amino acid sequence: CASSLTRNTIYF.

The rearrangement links TRBV10-3 to TRBJ1-1, with TRBD1 identical over 9 bases. Per germline, CDR1 ENHRY and CDR2 SYGVKD. The CDR3 loop spans 14 amino acids. The junction had 3 bases not matched to a gene; V was cut back by 4 bases and J by 3 bases. The CDR3 here is CAISGDRGDTEAFF. The DNA for the CDR3 is TGTGCCATCAGTGGAGACAGGGGGGACACTGAAGCTTTCTTT.

This rearrangement joins TRBV7-2 to TRBJ2-1, with 8 bases that match TRBD2. Germline V CDR1 and CDR2: SGHTA, FQGNSA. The CDR3 covers 15 residues. J lost 2 bases, V lost 3 bases, and 3 bases had no gene match. The CDR3 here is CASSLGLVTYNEQFF. CDR3 nucleotide sequence: TGTGCCAGCAGCTTGGGACTAGTCACCTACAATGAGCAGTTCTTC.

V is TRBV27 and J is TRBJ1-2, with D perhaps TRBD1 (6 bases). V was clipped by 4 bases and J by 4 bases, with 10 bases between them. CDR3 length equals 13 residues. The germline V gene encodes CDR1 MNHEY and CDR2 SMNVEV (reference sequence). The CDR3: CASSWGTSYGYTF. CDR3 bases: TGTGCCAGCAGTTGGGGGACATCCTATGGCTACACCTTC.

The gene calls are TRBV11-3 and TRBJ2-7; perhaps TRBD1 as D (6 bases). Per germline, CDR1 SGHNT and CDR2 YENEEA. V was shortened by 5 bases and J by 3 bases, with 11 bases between the two germline ends. CDR3 length: 13 amino acids. CDR3 coding DNA: TGTGCCAGCAGCAGGGGGATAGTCTACGAGCAGTACTTC. Its protein product is CASSRGIVYEQYF.

The chain combines TRBV18 with TRBJ2-3, with 9 bases matching TRBD2. With V trimmed by 3 bases and J by 1 base, 8 bases remained unmatched. The germline CDR1 and CDR2 sequences are KGHSH and LQKENI. The CDR3 runs to 17 residues. Written as DNA, the CDR3 is TGTGCCAGCTCACCGACCGGGACTAGCTCCCGCACAGATACGCAGTATTTT. Translating it yields CASSPTGTSSRTDTQYF.

This chain connects TRBV5-6 to TRBJ1-1, with TRBD1 identical over 9 bases. CDR3 length equals 15 residues. The germline V gene has CDR1 SGHDT and CDR2 YYEEEE. V shed 0 bases, J shed 3 bases, and the junction held 3 bases outside the gene matches. The CDR3 nucleotides read TGTGCCAGCAGCTTGGCACAGGGGGCCTACACTGAAGCTTTCTTT. Translated, it gives CASSLAQGAYTEAFF.

This CDR3 is CSAEDSSYEQYF. The CDR3, as DNA: TGCAGCGCCGAGGACAGCTCCTACGAGCAGTACTTC. The rearrangement joins TRBV29-1 to TRBJ2-7; a possible D gene is TRBD1 (6 bases). CDR3 length: 12 residues. CDR1 is SQVTM, CDR2 ANQGSEA, per germline. Trimming took off 7 bases at V and 0 bases at J, with 10 bases between the two ends.

The chain is built from TRBV7-9 and TRBJ1-1; a weak D match, TRBD1 (5 bases). V shed 1 base and J shed 1 base, with 10 bases lying between them. The CDR3 consists of 15 residues. The germline V gene encodes CDR1 SEHNR and CDR2 FQNEAQ (reference sequence). CDR3 bases: TGTGCCAGCAGCTTAGGTGGAGGGGCGAACACTGAAGCTTTCTTT. It codes for CASSLGGGANTEAFF.

This clone has only a few counts. V gene TRBV6-6 combines with J gene TRBJ2-3; D unclear. The CDR3 covers 12 residues. Germline V gives CDR1 MNHNY, CDR2 SVGAGI (reference sequence). V was cut by 6 bases and J by 2 bases, with 6 bases left in between. The CDR3 reads CASSFPTDTQYF. The CDR3 DNA is TGTGCCAGCAGCTTCCCCACAGATACGCAGTATTTT.

This chain connects TRBV4-3 to TRBJ2-1; possibly TRBD2 for D (6 bases). The CDR3 has 20 amino acids. The V gene's germline CDR1 is LGHNA and CDR2 YSLEER. The V and J ends lost 3 bases and 4 bases respectively, with 28 bases between them. In DNA form, the CDR3 reads TGCGCCAGCAGCCAGACCGAAGCGGGTGCCGCTCAACACCCATACAATGAGCAGTTCTTC. It is translated as CASSQTEAGAAQHPYNEQFF.

The table lists this clone with a count of one. The chain has TRBV7-2 and TRBJ1-5, with 8 nucleotides matching TRBD1. Germline lookup yields CDR1 SGHTA and CDR2 FQGNSA. The J segment lost 6 bases and the V segment lost 8 bases, leaving 6 bases of the junction unmatched. The CDR3 runs to 13 residues. The CDR3 DNA is TGTGCCAGCTCTCAGGGGGCGCGTCAGCCCCAGCATTTT. Translation gives CASSQGARQPQHF.